This TCR beta chain was documented in a study of blood T cell repertoires in COVID-19. The CDR3 length is 14 residues. Per germline, CDR1 ENHRY and CDR2 SYGVKD. V was pared by 6 bases and J by 0 bases, with 2 bases of the junction left unmatched. Original analysis: Amplifying reference gene primers gave estimates of nucleated cell counts. Assay used: immunoSEQ multiplex PCR; TCRdb lists only in-frame clones, some missing. The DNA gave D and trimming, while V, J and clone size come from that table. There are under 150,000 clones in the sample; 80% occur only once, and 10% to 15% lies in the top ten. This sequence joins TRBV10-3 and TRBJ1-1, with 9 nucleotides matching TRBD1. The receptor was isolated from a man in his sixties with active or convalescent COVID-19. The sample taken for sequencing was peripheral blood. The CDR3 nucleotides are TGTGCCATCAGCCGGGACAGGGTGAACACTGAAGCTTTCTTT. This encodes CAISRDRVNTEAFF.